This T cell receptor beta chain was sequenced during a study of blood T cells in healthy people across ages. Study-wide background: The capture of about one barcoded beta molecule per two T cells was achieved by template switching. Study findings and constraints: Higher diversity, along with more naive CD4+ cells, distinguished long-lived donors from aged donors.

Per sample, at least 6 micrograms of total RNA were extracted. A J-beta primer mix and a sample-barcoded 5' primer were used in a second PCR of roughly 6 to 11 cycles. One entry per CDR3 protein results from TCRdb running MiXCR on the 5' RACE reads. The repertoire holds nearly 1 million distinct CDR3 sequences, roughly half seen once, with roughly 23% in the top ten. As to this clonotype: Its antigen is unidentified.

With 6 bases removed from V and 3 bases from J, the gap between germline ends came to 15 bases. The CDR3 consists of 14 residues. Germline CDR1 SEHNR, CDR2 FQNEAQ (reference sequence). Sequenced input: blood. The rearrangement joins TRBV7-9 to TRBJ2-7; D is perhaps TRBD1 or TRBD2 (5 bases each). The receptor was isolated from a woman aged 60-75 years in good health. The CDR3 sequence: CASRQDGLIYEQYF. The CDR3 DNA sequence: TGTGCCAGCAGACAGGACGGACTTATCTACGAGCAGTACTTC.